This T cell receptor (beta chain) was identified during a study of blood T cell repertoires in COVID-19. Study-wide context: Italy, Spain and the United States were the sources of the convalescent and acute COVID-19 samples. T cells, B-cell-depleted T cells, or PBMCs provided the cDNA or gDNA that served as material.

In germline, CDR1 is SGHTA, CDR2 FQGNSA. V was pared by 4 bases and J by 4 bases, with 8 bases between. The CDR3 consists of 12 residues. Study processing details: By means of reference gene primer amplification, nucleated cell counts were estimated. Measured with immunoSEQ multiplex PCR; TCRdb has only the in-frame clones, and not every one. Clonal size and the V and J genes are those of that table, whereas D and trimming came from the DNA. The sample has about 200,000 clones; 65% to 90% are singletons. The TCR was taken from a man older than 75 with acute or convalescent COVID-19. Sequencing was performed on peripheral blood. This chain connects TRBV7-2 to TRBJ2-7; D is possibly TRBD2 (5 bases). The DNA for the CDR3 is TGTGCCAGCAGCTCAACTAGTTACGAGCAGTACTTC. Its translation is CASSSTSYEQYF.